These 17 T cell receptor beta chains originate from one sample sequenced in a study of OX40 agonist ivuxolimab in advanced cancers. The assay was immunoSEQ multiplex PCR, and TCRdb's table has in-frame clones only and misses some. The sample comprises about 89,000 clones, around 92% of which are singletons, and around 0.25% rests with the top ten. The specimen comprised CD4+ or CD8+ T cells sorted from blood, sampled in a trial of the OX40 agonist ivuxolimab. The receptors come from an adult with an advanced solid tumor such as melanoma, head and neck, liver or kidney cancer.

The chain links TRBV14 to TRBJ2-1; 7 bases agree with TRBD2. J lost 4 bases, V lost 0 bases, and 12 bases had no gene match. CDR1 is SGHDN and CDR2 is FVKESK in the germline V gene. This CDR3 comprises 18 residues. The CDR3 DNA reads TGTGCCAGCAGCCAAGACTTCTTTTTTGGGAGGGCTTACAATGAGCAGTTCTTC. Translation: CASSQDFFFGRAYNEQFF.

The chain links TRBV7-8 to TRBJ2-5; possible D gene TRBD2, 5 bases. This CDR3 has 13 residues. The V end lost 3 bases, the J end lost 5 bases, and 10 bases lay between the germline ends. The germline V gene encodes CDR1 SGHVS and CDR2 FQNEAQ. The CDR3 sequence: CASSFRDWETQYF. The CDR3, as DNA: TGTGCCAGCAGCTTCCGGGATTGGGAGACCCAGTACTTC.

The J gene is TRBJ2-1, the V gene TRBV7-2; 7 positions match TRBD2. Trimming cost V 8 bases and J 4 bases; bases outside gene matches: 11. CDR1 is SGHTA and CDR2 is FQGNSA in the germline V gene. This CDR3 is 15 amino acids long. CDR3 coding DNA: TGTGCCAGCTCCACCGGCGGGGGTTCGTACAATGAGCAGTTCTTC. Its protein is CASSTGGGSYNEQFF.

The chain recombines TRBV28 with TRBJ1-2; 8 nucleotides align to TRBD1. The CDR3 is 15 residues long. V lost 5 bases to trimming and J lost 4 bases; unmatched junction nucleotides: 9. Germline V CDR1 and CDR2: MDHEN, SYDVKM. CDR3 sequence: CASSVQGAKFYGYTF. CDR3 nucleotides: TGTGCCAGCAGTGTCCAGGGGGCGAAGTTCTATGGCTACACCTTC.

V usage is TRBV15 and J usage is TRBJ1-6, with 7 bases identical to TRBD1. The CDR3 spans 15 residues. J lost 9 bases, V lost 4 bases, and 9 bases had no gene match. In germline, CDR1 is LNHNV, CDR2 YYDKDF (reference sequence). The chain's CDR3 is CATSIRTGVGSPLHF. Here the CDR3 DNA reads TGTGCCACCAGCATAAGGACAGGCGTTGGTTCACCCCTCCACTTT.

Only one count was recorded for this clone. In DNA, the CDR3 is TGTGCCAGCCGGACAGGGGGCGAAGGAAACACCATATATTTT. This sequence encodes CASRTGGEGNTIYF. The chain recombines TRBV28 with TRBJ1-3; 11 positions match TRBD1. V shed 8 bases, J shed 4 bases, and the junction held 4 bases outside the gene matches. The CDR3 is 14 residues long. Germline-derived CDR1 and CDR2 are MDHEN and SYDVKM.

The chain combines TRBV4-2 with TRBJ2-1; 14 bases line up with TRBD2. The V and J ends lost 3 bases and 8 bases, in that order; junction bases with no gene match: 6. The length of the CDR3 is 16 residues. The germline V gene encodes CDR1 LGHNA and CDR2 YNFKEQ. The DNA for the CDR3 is TGTGCCAGCAGCCAGACTAGCGGGAGGGGCTCGGATGAGCAGTTCTTC. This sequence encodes CASSQTSGRGSDEQFF.

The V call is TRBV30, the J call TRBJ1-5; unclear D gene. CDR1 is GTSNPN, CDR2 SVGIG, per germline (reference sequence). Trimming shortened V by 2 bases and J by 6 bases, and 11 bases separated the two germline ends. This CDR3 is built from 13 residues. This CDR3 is CAWSLSRVQPQHF. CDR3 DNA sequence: TGTGCCTGGAGTTTGTCTCGGGTTCAGCCCCAGCATTTT.

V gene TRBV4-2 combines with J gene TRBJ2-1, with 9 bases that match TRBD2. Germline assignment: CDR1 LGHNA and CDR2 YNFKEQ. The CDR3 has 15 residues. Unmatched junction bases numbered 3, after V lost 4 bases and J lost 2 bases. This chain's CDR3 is CASSPSGTAYNEQFF. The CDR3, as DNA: TGTGCCAGCAGCCCTAGCGGGACCGCCTACAATGAGCAGTTCTTC.

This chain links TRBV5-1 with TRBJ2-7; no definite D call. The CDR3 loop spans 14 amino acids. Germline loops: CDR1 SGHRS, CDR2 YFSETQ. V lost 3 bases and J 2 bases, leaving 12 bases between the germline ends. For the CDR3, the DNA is TGCGCCAGCAGCTCTCGGGCAGTAGCCTACGAGCAGTACTTC. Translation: CASSSRAVAYEQYF.

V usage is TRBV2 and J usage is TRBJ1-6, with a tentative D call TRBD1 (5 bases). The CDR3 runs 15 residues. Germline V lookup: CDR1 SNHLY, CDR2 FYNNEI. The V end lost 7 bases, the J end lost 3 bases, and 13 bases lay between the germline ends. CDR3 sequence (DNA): TGTGCCAGCATGAATGGGGGACGCTATAATTCACCCCTCCACTTT. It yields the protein CASMNGGRYNSPLHF.

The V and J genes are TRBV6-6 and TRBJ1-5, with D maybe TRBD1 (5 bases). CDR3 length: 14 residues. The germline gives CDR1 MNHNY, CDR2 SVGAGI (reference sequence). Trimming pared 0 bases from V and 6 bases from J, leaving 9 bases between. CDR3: CASSYSGEPQPQHF. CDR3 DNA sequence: TGTGCCAGCAGTTACTCGGGGGAGCCTCAGCCCCAGCATTTT.

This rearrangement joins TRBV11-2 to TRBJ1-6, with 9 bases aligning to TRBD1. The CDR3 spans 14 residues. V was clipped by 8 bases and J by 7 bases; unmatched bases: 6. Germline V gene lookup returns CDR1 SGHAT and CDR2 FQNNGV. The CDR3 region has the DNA TGTGCCAGCGGAAGGGACAGGGCGAATTCACCCCTCCACTTT. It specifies CASGRDRANSPLHF.

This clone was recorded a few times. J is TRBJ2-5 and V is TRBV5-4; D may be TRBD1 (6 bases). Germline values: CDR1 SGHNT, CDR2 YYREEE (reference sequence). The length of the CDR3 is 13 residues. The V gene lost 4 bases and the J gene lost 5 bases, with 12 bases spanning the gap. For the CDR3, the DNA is TGTGCCAGCAGCCCACAGGGTTTCGAGACCCAGTACTTC. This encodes CASSPQGFETQYF.

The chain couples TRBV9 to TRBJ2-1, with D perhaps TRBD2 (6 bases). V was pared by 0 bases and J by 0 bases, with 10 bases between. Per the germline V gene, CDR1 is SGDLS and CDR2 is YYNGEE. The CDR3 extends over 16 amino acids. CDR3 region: CASSVGPSVSYNEQFF. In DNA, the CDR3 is TGTGCCAGCAGCGTAGGGCCTAGCGTCTCCTACAATGAGCAGTTCTTC.

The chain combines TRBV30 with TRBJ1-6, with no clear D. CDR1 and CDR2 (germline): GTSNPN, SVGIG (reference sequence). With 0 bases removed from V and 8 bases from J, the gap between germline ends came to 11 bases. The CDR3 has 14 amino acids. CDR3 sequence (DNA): TGTGCCTGGAGTGTAAGCGGTAACGATTCACCCCTCCACTTT. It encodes CAWSVSGNDSPLHF.

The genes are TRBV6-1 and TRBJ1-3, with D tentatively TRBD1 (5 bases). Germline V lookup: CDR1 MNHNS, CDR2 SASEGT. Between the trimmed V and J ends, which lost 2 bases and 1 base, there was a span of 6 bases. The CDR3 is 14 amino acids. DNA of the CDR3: TGTGCCAGCAGTGAACAGGGATCTGGAAACACCATATATTTT. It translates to CASSEQGSGNTIYF.